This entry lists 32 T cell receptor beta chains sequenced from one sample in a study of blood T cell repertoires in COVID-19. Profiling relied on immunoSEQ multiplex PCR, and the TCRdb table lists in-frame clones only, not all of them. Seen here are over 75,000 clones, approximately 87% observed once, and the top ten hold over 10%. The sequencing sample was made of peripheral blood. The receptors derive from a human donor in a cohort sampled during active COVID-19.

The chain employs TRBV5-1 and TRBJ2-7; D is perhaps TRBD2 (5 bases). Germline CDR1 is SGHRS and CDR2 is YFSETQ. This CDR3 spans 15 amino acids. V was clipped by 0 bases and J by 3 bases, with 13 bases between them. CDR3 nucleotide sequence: TGCGCCAGCAGCTTGGTTGCCGGGGAAGGCTACGAGCAGTACTTC. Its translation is CASSLVAGEGYEQYF.

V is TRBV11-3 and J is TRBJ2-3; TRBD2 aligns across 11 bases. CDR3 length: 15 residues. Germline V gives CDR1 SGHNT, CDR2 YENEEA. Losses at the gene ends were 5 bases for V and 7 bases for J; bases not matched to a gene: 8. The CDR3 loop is CASSARSGGVHTQYF. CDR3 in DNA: TGTGCCAGCAGCGCCCGTAGCGGGGGGGTCCATACGCAGTATTTT.

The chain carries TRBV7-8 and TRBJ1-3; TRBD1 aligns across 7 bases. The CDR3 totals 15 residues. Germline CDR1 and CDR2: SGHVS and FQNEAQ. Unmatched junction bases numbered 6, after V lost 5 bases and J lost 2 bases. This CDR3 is CASSRQGSAGNTIYF. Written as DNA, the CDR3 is TGTGCCAGCAGCCGACAGGGATCGGCTGGAAACACCATATATTTT.

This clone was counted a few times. CDR3 loop: CAWSVYGGGAGLNEQYF. CDR3 nucleotides: TGTGCCTGGAGTGTTTACGGAGGCGGGGCAGGGCTTAACGAGCAGTACTTC. The chain combines TRBV30 with TRBJ2-7, with TRBD2 as a possible D gene (6 bases). The CDR3 extends over 17 amino acids. Germline CDR1 GTSNPN, CDR2 SVGIG (reference sequence). Trimming removed 0 bases at V and 5 bases at J, with 23 bases between.

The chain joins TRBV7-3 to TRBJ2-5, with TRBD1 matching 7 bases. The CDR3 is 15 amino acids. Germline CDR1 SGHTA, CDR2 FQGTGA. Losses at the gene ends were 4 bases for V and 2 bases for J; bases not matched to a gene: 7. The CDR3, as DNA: TGTGCCAGCAGCTCAAATACAGGGGAACAAGAGACCCAGTACTTC. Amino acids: CASSSNTGEQETQYF.

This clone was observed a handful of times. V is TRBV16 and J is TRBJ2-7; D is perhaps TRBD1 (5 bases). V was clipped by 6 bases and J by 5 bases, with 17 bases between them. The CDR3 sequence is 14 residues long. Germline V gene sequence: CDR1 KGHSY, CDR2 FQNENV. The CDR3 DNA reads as TGTGCCAGCAGGCGAACAGGTCCCCTGGACGAGCAGTACTTC. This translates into CASRRTGPLDEQYF. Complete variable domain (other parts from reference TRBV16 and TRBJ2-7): GEEVAQTPKHLVRGEGQKAKLYCAPIKGHSYVFWYQQVLKNEFKFLISFQNENVFDETGMPKERFSAKCLPNSPCSLEIQATKLEDSAVYFCASRRTGPLDEQYFGPGTRLTVT.

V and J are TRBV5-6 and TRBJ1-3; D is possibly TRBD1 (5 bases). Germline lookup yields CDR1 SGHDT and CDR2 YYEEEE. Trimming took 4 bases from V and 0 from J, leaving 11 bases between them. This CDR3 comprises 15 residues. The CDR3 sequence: CASSLGQFSGNTIYF. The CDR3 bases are TGTGCCAGCAGCCTTGGACAATTCTCTGGAAACACCATATATTTT.

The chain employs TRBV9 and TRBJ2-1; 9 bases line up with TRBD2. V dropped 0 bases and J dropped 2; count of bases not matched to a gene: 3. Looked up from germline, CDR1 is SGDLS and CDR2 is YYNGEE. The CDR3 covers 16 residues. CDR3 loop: CASSVAASGAYNEQFF. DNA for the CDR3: TGTGCCAGCAGCGTAGCGGCTAGCGGGGCCTACAATGAGCAGTTCTTC.

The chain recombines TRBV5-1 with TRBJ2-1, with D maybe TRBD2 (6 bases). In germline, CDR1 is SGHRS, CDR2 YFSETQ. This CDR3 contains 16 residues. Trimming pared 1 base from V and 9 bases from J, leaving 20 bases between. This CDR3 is CASSLLTSQDGGEQFF. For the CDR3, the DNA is TGCGCCAGCAGCTTGTTAACTAGCCAGGACGGTGGTGAGCAGTTCTTC.

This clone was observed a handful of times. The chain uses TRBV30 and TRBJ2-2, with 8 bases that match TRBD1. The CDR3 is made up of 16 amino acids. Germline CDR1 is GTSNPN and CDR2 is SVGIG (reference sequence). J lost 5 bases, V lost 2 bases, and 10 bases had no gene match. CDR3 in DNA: TGTGCCTGGAGTTCACCCGGGACAGGCGATACCGGGGAGCTGTTTTTT. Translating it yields CAWSSPGTGDTGELFF.

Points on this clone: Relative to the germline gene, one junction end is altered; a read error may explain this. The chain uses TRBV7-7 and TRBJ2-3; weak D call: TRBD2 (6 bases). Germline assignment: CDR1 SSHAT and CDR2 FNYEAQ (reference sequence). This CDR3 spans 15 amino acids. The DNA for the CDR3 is TGTGCTAGCAGCTTAGGACGGGGGAGCACAGATACGCAGTATTTT. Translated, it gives CASSLGRGSTDTQYF.

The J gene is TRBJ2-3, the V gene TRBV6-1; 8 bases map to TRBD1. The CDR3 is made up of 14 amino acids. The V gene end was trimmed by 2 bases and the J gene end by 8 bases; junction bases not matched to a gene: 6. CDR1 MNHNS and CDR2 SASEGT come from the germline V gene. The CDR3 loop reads CASSEQGAYGTQYF. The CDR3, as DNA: TGTGCCAGCAGTGAACAGGGGGCATATGGTACGCAGTATTTT.

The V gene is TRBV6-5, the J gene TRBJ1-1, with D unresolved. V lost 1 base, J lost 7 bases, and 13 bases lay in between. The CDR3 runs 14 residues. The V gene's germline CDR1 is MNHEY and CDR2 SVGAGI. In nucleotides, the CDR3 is TGTGCCAGCAGTTACTTGCCAGGCCAAGGTGAAGCTTTCTTT. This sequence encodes CASSYLPGQGEAFF.

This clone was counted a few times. CDR3 nucleotide sequence: TGTGCCAGCAGCTTAGGACAGGGCAGCCAGCCCCAGCATTTT. It is translated as CASSLGQGSQPQHF. The V and J genes are TRBV11-2 and TRBJ1-5, with 7 positions matching TRBD1. V shed 1 base, J shed 7 bases, and the junction held 4 bases outside the gene matches. This CDR3 region has 14 residues. CDR1 is SGHAT and CDR2 is FQNNGV in the germline V gene.

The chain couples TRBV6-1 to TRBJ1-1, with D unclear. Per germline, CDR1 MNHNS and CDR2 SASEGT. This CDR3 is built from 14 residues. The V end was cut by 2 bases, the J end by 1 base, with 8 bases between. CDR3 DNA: TGTGCCAGCAGTGAACTTGCGGGGAACACTGAAGCTTTCTTT. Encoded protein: CASSELAGNTEAFF.

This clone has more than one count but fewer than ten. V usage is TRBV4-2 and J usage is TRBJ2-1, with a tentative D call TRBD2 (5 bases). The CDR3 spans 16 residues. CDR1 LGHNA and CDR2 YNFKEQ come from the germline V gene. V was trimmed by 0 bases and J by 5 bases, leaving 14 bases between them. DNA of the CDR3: TGTGCCAGCAGCCAAGACCCTCTACCGGGAAACAATGAGCAGTTCTTC. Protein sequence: CASSQDPLPGNNEQFF.

DNA for the CDR3: TGTGCCAGCAGCTTATCGCGGGGGACGTACAATGAGCAGTTCTTC. The encoded protein is CASSLSRGTYNEQFF. V usage is TRBV7-3 and J usage is TRBJ2-1, with 7 bases aligning to TRBD2. The length of the CDR3 is 15 residues. V trimming: 2 bases; J trimming: 4 bases; junction bases outside the gene matches: 5. Germline lookup yields CDR1 SGHTA and CDR2 FQGTGA.

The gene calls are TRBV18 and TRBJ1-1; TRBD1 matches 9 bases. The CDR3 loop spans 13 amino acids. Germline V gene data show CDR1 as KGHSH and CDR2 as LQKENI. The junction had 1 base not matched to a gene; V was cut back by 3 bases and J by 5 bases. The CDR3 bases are TGTGCCAGCTCACCCGGGACAGGGACTGAAGCTTTCTTT. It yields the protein CASSPGTGTEAFF.

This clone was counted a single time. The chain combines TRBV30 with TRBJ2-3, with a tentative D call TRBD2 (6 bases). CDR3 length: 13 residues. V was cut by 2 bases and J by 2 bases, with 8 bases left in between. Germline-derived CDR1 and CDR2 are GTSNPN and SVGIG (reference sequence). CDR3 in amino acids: CAWSSGVTDTQYF. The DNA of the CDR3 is TGTGCCTGGAGTTCGGGAGTCACAGATACGCAGTATTTT. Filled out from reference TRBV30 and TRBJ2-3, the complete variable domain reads SQTIHQWPATLVQPVGSPLSLECTVEGTSNPNLYWYRQAAGRGLQLLFYSVGIGQISSEVPQNLSASRPQDRQFILSSKKLLLSDSGFYLCAWSSGVTDTQYFGPGTRLTVL.

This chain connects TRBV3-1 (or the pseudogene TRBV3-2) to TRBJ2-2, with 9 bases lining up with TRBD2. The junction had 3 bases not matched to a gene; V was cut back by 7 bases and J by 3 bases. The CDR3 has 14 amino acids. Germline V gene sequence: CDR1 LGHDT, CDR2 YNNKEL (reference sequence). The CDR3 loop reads CASMREGDTGELFF. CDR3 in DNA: TGTGCCAGCATGCGGGAGGGCGACACCGGGGAGCTGTTTTTT.

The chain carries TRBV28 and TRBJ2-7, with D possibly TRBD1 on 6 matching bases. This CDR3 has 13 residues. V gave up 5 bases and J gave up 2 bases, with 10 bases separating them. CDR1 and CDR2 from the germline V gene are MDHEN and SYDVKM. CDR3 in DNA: TGTGCCAGCAGTACTGGGACAACCTACGAGCAGTACTTC. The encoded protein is CASSTGTTYEQYF.

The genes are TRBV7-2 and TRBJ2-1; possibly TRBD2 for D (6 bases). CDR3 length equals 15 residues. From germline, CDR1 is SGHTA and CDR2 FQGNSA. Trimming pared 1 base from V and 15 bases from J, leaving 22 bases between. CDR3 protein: CASSLGLSGVTGGFF. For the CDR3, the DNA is TGTGCCAGCAGCTTAGGTTTGTCGGGAGTCACCGGGGGGTTCTTC.

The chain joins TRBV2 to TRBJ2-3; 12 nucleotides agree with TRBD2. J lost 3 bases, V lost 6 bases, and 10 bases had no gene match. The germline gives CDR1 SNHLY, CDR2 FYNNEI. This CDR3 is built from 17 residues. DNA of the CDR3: TGTGCCAGCAGGAAGGCTAGCGGGGGGGCCGGTACAGATACGCAGTATTTT. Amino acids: CASRKASGGAGTDTQYF.

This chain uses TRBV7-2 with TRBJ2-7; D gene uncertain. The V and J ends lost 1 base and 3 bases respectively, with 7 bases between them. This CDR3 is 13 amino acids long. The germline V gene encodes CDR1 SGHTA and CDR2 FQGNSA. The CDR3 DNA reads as TGTGCCAGCAGCTTAGGAAGAGACTACGAGCAGTACTTC. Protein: CASSLGRDYEQYF. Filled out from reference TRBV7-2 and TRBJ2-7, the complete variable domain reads GAGVSQSPSNKVTEKGKDVELRCDPISGHTALYWYRQSLGQGLEFLIYFQGNSAPDKSGLPSDRFSAERTGGSVSTLTIQRTQQEDSAVYLCASSLGRDYEQYFGPGTRLTVT.

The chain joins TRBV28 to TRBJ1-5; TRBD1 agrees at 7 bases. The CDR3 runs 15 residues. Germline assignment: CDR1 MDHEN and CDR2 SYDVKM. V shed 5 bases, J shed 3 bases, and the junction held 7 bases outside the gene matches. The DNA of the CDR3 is TGTGCCAGCAGTCGGCAGGGGGACCCCAATCAGCCCCAGCATTTT. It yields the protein CASSRQGDPNQPQHF.

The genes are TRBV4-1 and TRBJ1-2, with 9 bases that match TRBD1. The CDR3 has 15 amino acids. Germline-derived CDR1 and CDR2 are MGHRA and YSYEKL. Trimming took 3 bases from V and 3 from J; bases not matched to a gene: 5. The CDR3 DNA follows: TGCGCCAGCAGCCAGTCCGGGACAGGGCACTATGGCTACACCTTC. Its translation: CASSQSGTGHYGYTF.

In nucleotides, the CDR3 is TGCGCCAGCAGCTTGGCCGTTAGCGGGAGTGCGGCAGATACGCAGTATTTT. Protein: CASSLAVSGSAADTQYF. V is TRBV5-1 and J is TRBJ2-3, with 9 bases lining up with TRBD2. Germline CDR1 and CDR2: SGHRS and YFSETQ. After removal of 0 bases from V and 4 bases from J, the junction contained 9 bases not matched to a gene. There are 17 residues in the CDR3.

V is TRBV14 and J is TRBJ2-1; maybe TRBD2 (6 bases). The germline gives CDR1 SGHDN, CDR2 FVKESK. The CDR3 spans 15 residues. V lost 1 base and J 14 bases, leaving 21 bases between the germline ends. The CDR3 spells CASSQGLGRSGGEFF. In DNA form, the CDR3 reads TGTGCCAGCAGCCAAGGGCTTGGTCGGAGCGGAGGGGAGTTCTTC.

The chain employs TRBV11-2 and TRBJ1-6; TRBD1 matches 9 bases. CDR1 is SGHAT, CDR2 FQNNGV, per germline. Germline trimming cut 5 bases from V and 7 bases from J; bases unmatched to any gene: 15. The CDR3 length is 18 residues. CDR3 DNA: TGTGCCAGCAGCGAACCGTATCTTTGGGACAGGGAAAATTCACCCCTCCACTTT. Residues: CASSEPYLWDRENSPLHF.

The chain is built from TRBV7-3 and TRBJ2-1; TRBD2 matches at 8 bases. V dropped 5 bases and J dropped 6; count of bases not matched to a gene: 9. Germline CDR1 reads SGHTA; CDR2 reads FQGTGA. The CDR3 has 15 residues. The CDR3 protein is CASSLPGGPGNEQFF. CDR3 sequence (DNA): TGTGCCAGCAGCCTTCCGGGAGGGCCTGGCAATGAGCAGTTCTTC.

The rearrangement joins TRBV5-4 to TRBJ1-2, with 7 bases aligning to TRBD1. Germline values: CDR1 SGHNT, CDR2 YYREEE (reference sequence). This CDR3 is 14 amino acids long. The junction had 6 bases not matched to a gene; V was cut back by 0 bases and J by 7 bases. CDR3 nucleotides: TGTGCCAGCAGCTTGGTCCAGGGGGTGGGTGGCTACACCTTC. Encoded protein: CASSLVQGVGGYTF.

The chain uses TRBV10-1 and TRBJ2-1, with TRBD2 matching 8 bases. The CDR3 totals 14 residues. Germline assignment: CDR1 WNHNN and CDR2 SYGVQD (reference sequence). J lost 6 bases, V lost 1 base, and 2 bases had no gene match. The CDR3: CASSEFLAGNEQFF. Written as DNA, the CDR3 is TGCGCCAGCAGTGAGTTCCTAGCGGGCAATGAGCAGTTCTTC.